The present TCR beta chain was sequenced within a study of cytomegalovirus exposure and HLA in healthy donors. Turning to the study itself: The approximately 110 validation repertoires used a platform that matched the one used for the 666 first-cohort repertoires, as a later analysis reported. Study observations and caveats: The classifier reportedly diagnosed cytomegalovirus status with high specificity and sensitivity. Specific recognition of CMV antigens was confirmed in vitro for a few chains (all CMV-associated).

Per the germline V gene, CDR1 is MGHDK and CDR2 is SYGVNS. The CDR3 is 14 amino acids. Trimming pared 3 bases from V and 3 bases from J, leaving 8 bases between. From the 120-subject validation cohort, which was separate from the roughly 670-subject first cohort, the donors were drawn. On this clone: Its specificity is unknown.

Only in-frame clones appear in the TCRdb table, and some are missing; sequencing was by immunoSEQ multiplex PCR. The repertoire holds 90,000 to 100,000 clones, with about 83% as singletons. The specimen was PBMCs. This sequence joins TRBV25-1 and TRBJ2-2; D call uncertain. The sequence came from a woman in her 30s in good health and CMV-seronegative. This CDR3 is CASSEGSHTGELFF. As DNA, the CDR3 is TGTGCCAGCAGTGAGGGCAGCCACACCGGGGAGCTGTTTTTT.